This T cell receptor beta chain was identified in a study of cytomegalovirus exposure and HLA in healthy donors. The germline V gene has CDR1 SGHDN and CDR2 FVKESK. Trimming shortened V by 2 bases and J by 2 bases, and 18 bases separated the two germline ends. This CDR3 is built from 17 residues. The protocol was immunoSEQ multiplex PCR, while the TCRdb copy is restricted to in-frame clones and leaves out a portion. Counted here are approximately 100,000 clones, about 88% occurring once; the ten biggest clones make up about 2%. This TCR derives from a woman aged 18-29 years in good health and CMV-seropositive. The sequenced material came from PBMCs. V usage is TRBV14 and J usage is TRBJ2-5, with a tentative D call TRBD1 (6 bases). The CDR3 bases are TGTGCCAGCAGCCAATTACAAGATATAACAGGGCAAGAGACCCAGTACTTC. It yields the protein CASSQLQDITGQETQYF.